Presented here are 27 T cell receptor beta chains from one specimen sequenced in a study of T cells in Graves' hyperthyroidism and ophthalmopathy. TCR beta CDR3 sequences were amplified from RNA transcripts. Initially, a first-round RT-PCR of the TCR CDR3 employed the HTBI primer set. Each CDR3 protein gets one entry after TCRdb re-called the multiplex PCR reads with MiXCR. The data show about 290,000 distinct CDR3 sequences, roughly 13% seen once. What was sequenced was blood. The receptors here all came from a woman aged 25-40 years with Graves' hyperthyroidism that later progressed to Graves' ophthalmopathy.

This clonotype was recorded many times. V is TRBV28 and J is TRBJ2-7; a possible D gene is TRBD1 (5 bases). The V end was cut by 3 bases, the J end by 4 bases, with 10 bases between. The CDR3 spans 13 residues. Germline V lookup: CDR1 MDHEN, CDR2 SYDVKM. Here the CDR3 DNA reads TGTGCCAGCAGTTTCGGGTCAGGGTACGAGCAGTACTTC. Its translation: CASSFGSGYEQYF.

This clonotype has a count of ten or more. The chain recombines TRBV28 with TRBJ2-5; D is unresolved. V dropped 5 bases and J dropped 6 bases, with 13 bases sitting between them. From germline, CDR1 is MDHEN and CDR2 SYDVKM. The CDR3 has 13 amino acids. This chain's CDR3 is CASSRPPLQTQYF. In DNA, the CDR3 is TGTGCCAGCAGTCGACCACCGTTACAGACCCAGTACTTC.

This clonotype was recorded a few times. The chain is built from TRBV4-2 and TRBJ2-4; unclear D gene. The CDR3 is 14 residues long. The V gene lost 0 bases and the J gene lost 2 bases, with 5 bases spanning the gap. Germline V gene lookup returns CDR1 LGHNA and CDR2 YNFKEQ. CDR3 in DNA: TGTGCCAGCAGCCAAGACGTAACCAAAAACATTCAGTACTTC. Translation: CASSQDVTKNIQYF.

In this sample, this clonotype turned up many times. DNA for the CDR3: TGTGCCAGCAGTTCCCCGGGATTCGCCAAAAACATTCAGTACTTC. Its translation: CASSSPGFAKNIQYF. The V call is TRBV6-1, the J call TRBJ2-4, with D perhaps TRBD2 (5 bases). V lost 5 bases to trimming and J lost 1 base, with 12 bases between them. The germline CDR1 and CDR2 sequences are MNHNS and SASEGT. The CDR3 runs 15 residues.

The chain combines TRBV6-2 or TRBV6-3 with TRBJ1-4, with 8 bases matching TRBD1. The V segment lost 7 bases and the J segment 7 bases; nucleotides outside the gene matches: 5. Germline V gene lookup returns CDR1 MNHEY and CDR2 SVGEGT. The length of the CDR3 is 13 residues. The CDR3 reads CASTWTGSEKLFF. DNA for the CDR3: TGTGCCAGCACGTGGACAGGGAGTGAAAAACTGTTTTTT.

This clonotype has at least ten counts. This chain uses TRBV10-3 with TRBJ2-7; 7 bases map to TRBD2. From germline, CDR1 is ENHRY and CDR2 SYGVKD. The length of the CDR3 is 17 residues. V shed 10 bases and J 1 base; nucleotides not matched to a gene: 19. The CDR3 DNA is TGTGCCACTCAAGAAACCCAAATACTAGCGTCGTCCTACGAGCAGTACTTC. Protein sequence: CATQETQILASSYEQYF.

This clonotype was detected only a few times. The chain links TRBV19 to TRBJ1-2; possible D gene TRBD1, 6 bases. Trimming took off 5 bases at V and 0 bases at J, with 19 bases between the two ends. Germline V gene lookup returns CDR1 LNHDA and CDR2 SQIVND (reference sequence). This CDR3 contains 17 residues. The CDR3: CASSPSWTDTANYGYTF. CDR3 sequence (DNA): TGTGCCAGTAGTCCCTCGTGGACAGACACCGCTAACTATGGCTACACCTTC.

This clonotype was counted only a few times. The chain couples TRBV5-1 to TRBJ2-1; 7 bases match TRBD2. The germline gives CDR1 SGHRS, CDR2 YFSETQ. V lost 3 bases, J lost 9 bases, and 9 bases stayed unmatched. The CDR3 totals 14 residues. CDR3 sequence: CASSSWGGVGEQFF. The CDR3 bases are TGCGCCAGCAGCTCTTGGGGGGGTGTGGGTGAGCAGTTCTTC.

A remark on this clonotype: A read error may be the cause here, since a much bigger clone is one base away. This chain joins TRBV13 and TRBJ2-1; 8 bases are shared with TRBD2. The CDR3 extends over 16 amino acids. From germline, CDR1 is PRHDT and CDR2 FYEKMQ (reference sequence). DNA for the CDR3: TGTGCCAGCAGCTTAGAGGGACTAGTATCGGACAATGAGCAGTCCTTC. Translation: CASSLEGLVSDNEQSF.

The chain recombines TRBV20-1 with TRBJ2-3, with D perhaps assigned TRBD1 or TRBD2 (7 bases each). The germline CDR1 and CDR2 sequences are DFQATT and SNEGSKA (reference sequence). Trimming cost V 5 bases and J 1 base, with 13 bases left between them. This CDR3 has 14 amino acids. This chain's CDR3 is CSAAQGGGTDTQYF. The CDR3 DNA reads TGCAGTGCTGCGCAGGGGGGGGGCACAGATACGCAGTATTTT.

This clonotype was counted a few times. The chain carries TRBV19 and TRBJ2-7, with 9 bases that match TRBD1. This CDR3 is built from 16 residues. The ends lost 3 bases at V and 3 bases at J; junction bases unmatched: 9. Germline V gives CDR1 LNHDA, CDR2 SQIVND (reference sequence). The CDR3 nucleotides read TGTGCCAGTAGTATGTACAGGGGGCTAGGAGACTACGAGCAGTACTTC. It translates to CASSMYRGLGDYEQYF.

This clonotype was observed many times. The rearrangement uses TRBV10-3 and TRBJ2-7; 10 bases match TRBD1. This CDR3 is built from 13 residues. CDR1 and CDR2 from the germline V gene are ENHRY and SYGVKD. This chain's CDR3 is CATDGQGGYEQYF. The CDR3 DNA sequence: TGTGCAACTGATGGACAGGGGGGCTACGAGCAGTACTTC.

This clonotype was found many times. The chain uses TRBV6-5 and TRBJ2-3, with 8 positions matching TRBD2. Germline values: CDR1 MNHEY, CDR2 SVGAGI. This CDR3 is built from 16 residues. V gave up 6 bases and J gave up 4 bases; unmatched junction bases: 12. The CDR3: CASRGSGGRVPDTQYF. CDR3 coding DNA: TGTGCCAGCAGGGGATCGGGGGGGCGAGTGCCAGATACGCAGTATTTT.

The chain carries TRBV5-1 and TRBJ1-6; D gene uncertain. Germline loops: CDR1 SGHRS, CDR2 YFSETQ. The CDR3 covers 15 residues. Deletions cut 3 bases from V and 10 bases from J, with 17 bases between. The CDR3 protein is CASSWSDGERSPLHF. CDR3 sequence (DNA): TGCGCCAGCAGCTGGTCCGATGGGGAGCGCTCACCCCTCCACTTT.

This clonotype was found many times. The rearrangement uses TRBV29-1 and TRBJ2-3; no reliable D call. The CDR3 extends over 12 amino acids. The V end was cut by 0 bases, the J end by 3 bases, with 4 bases between. Germline CDR1 SQVTM, CDR2 ANQGSEA. The CDR3 DNA follows: TGCAGCGTTGAAGAGGGGACAGATACGCAGTATTTT. As protein: CSVEEGTDTQYF.

This clonotype was observed many times. V and J are TRBV5-8 and TRBJ1-2; D ambiguous. The CDR3 has 14 residues. V lost 0 bases and J lost 2, with 8 bases in between. Germline loops: CDR1 SGHTS, CDR2 YDEGEE. CDR3 bases: TGTGCCAGCAGCTTGGGGCAGGTCAACTATGGCTACACCTTC. Encoded protein: CASSLGQVNYGYTF.

There are many counts of this clonotype. The chain combines TRBV12-3 or TRBV12-4 with TRBJ1-6; 7 bases map to TRBD1. V lost 5 bases, J lost 3 bases, and 4 bases stayed unmatched. The CDR3 consists of 15 residues. The CDR3: CASSPWDSYNSPLHF. The CDR3 region has the DNA TGTGCCAGCAGTCCCTGGGACAGCTATAATTCACCCCTCCACTTT.

This clonotype was seen at least ten times. The gene calls are TRBV7-2 and TRBJ2-1; D may correspond to TRBD1 or TRBD2 (5 bases each). The CDR3 consists of 15 residues. Germline V gene data show CDR1 as SGHTA and CDR2 as FQGNSA. The V end was cut by 7 bases, the J end by 9 bases, with 22 bases between. Written as DNA, the CDR3 is TGTGCCAGCACCCCGACGAGGGGCGCGTTTAGTGAGCAGTTCTTC. Its protein is CASTPTRGAFSEQFF.

This clonotype came up a few times. V and J are TRBV4-3 and TRBJ1-2; the D gene is possibly TRBD1 (5 bases). The CDR3 loop spans 13 amino acids. Trimming took off 4 bases at V and 3 bases at J, with 9 bases between the two ends. CDR1 is LGHNA, CDR2 YSLEER, per germline. The CDR3 DNA reads as TGCGCCAGCAGCCGCGACAGATACTATGGCTACACCTTC. It codes for CASSRDRYYGYTF.

This clonotype occurred many times. CDR3 loop: CASSRRGGQETQYF. The DNA for the CDR3 is TGTGCCAGCAGCCGCAGGGGGGGGCAAGAGACCCAGTACTTC. V and J are TRBV7-9 and TRBJ2-5; D tentatively fits TRBD1 or TRBD2 (7 bases each). V gave up 5 bases and J gave up 2 bases, with 12 bases separating them. There are 14 residues in the CDR3. The germline CDR1 and CDR2 sequences are SEHNR and FQNEAQ (reference sequence).

This clonotype was counted at least ten times. V gene TRBV20-1 combines with J gene TRBJ1-1; maybe TRBD1 (6 bases). Trimming left V 5 bases short and J 3 bases short, with 13 bases between. CDR3 size: 13 residues. Germline loops: CDR1 DFQATT, CDR2 SNEGSKA (reference sequence). In DNA form, the CDR3 reads TGCAGTGCTCCCGTGACAGGCGACACTGAAGCTTTCTTT. Encoded protein: CSAPVTGDTEAFF.

In this sample, this clonotype turned up many times. The rearrangement uses TRBV30 and TRBJ1-5; D call uncertain. V lost 1 base and J lost 0, with 7 bases in between. Germline assignment: CDR1 GTSNPN and CDR2 SVGIG (reference sequence). The CDR3 totals 14 residues. The CDR3 reads CAWSGGVSNQPQHF. CDR3 bases: TGTGCCTGGAGTGGTGGGGTTAGCAATCAGCCCCAGCATTTT. The full variable domain, completed using reference TRBV30 and TRBJ1-5, is SQTIHQWPATLVQPVGSPLSLECTVEGTSNPNLYWYRQAAGRGLQLLFYSVGIGQISSEVPQNLSASRPQDRQFILSSKKLLLSDSGFYLCAWSGGVSNQPQHFGDGTRLSIL.

In this sample, this clonotype turned up many times. The CDR3 spells CSARVELAPLAPQFF. The CDR3 nucleotides are TGCAGTGCTAGAGTGGAGCTAGCACCCCTTGCTCCGCAGTTCTTC. The V gene is TRBV20-1, the J gene TRBJ2-1; D perhaps matches TRBD2 (5 bases). CDR1 DFQATT and CDR2 SNEGSKA come from the germline V gene (reference sequence). The V end lost 1 base, the J end lost 12 bases, and 22 bases lay between the germline ends. The CDR3 sequence is 15 residues long.

This clonotype was detected ten times or more. The chain couples TRBV27 to TRBJ2-5, with TRBD2 matching 7 bases. CDR3 length: 14 amino acids. The J segment lost 5 bases and the V segment lost 4 bases, leaving 7 bases of the junction unmatched. Germline-derived CDR1 and CDR2 are MNHEY and SMNVEV (reference sequence). In DNA, the CDR3 is TGTGCCAGCAGTTGGGTGGGGGGGGATGAGACCCAGTACTTC. Encoded protein: CASSWVGGDETQYF.

This clonotype was counted between two and nine times. The gene calls are TRBV5-1 and TRBJ1-1, with a possible D match to TRBD1 (5 bases). This CDR3 region has 16 residues. CDR1 is SGHRS and CDR2 is YFSETQ in the germline V gene. V gave up 3 bases and J gave up 0 bases, with 15 bases separating them. The CDR3 protein is CASSSGVGSMNTEAFF. For the CDR3, the DNA is TGCGCCAGCAGCTCGGGGGTGGGGTCCATGAACACTGAAGCTTTCTTT.

The chain recombines TRBV27 with TRBJ2-2; perhaps TRBD1 as D (6 bases). The CDR3 is 15 amino acids. The germline CDR1 and CDR2 sequences are MNHEY and SMNVEV (reference sequence). V was pared by 6 bases and J by 0 bases, with 11 bases between. CDR3 amino acids: CASSSYRANTGELFF. The CDR3 DNA is TGTGCCAGCAGCTCATACAGGGCGAACACCGGGGAGCTGTTTTTT.

This clonotype has just a few counts. The chain employs TRBV14 and TRBJ2-5; D is unresolved. Germline CDR1 reads SGHDN; CDR2 reads FVKESK. With 1 base removed from V and 5 bases from J, the gap between germline ends came to 8 bases. The CDR3 has 13 residues. The CDR3 DNA follows: TGTGCCAGCAGCCAAGTCTCTCAGGAGACCCAGTACTTC. Its protein is CASSQVSQETQYF. Full variable domain (rest looked up from reference TRBV14 and TRBJ2-5): EAGVTQFPSHSVIEKGQTVTLRCDPISGHDNLYWYRRVMGKEIKFLLHFVKESKQDESGMPNNRFLAERTGGTYSTLKVQPAELEDSGVYFCASSQVSQETQYFGPGTRLLVL.